Described below is a single T cell receptor (beta chain) sequence and its context. The table came from immunoSEQ multiplex PCR; TCRdb's copy has only in-frame clones and leaves some out. The sample has approximately 250,000 clones; 80% to 90% are singletons. This specimen belongs to a study of blood T cell repertoires in COVID-19. Trimming shortened V by 5 bases and J by 7 bases, and 12 bases separated the two germline ends. In germline, CDR1 is SGHAT, CDR2 FQNNGV. The length of the CDR3 is 14 residues. The rearrangement joins TRBV11-2 to TRBJ1-6; D may be TRBD1 (6 bases). This TCR was sampled from a man in his forties who had recovered from COVID-19. The sample comprised peripheral blood. CDR3 protein: CASSRKDRNSPLHF. The CDR3 DNA reads TGTGCCAGCAGCCGAAAGGACAGAAATTCACCCCTCCACTTT.